A selection of T cell receptor beta chains follows, all from one sample in a study of post-analysis software for immune sequencing data. TCRdb fed the PCR reads into MiXCR, producing one record per CDR3 protein. There are approximately 730,000 distinct CDR3 sequences in the sample; less than 35% occur only once, and roughly 0.54% lies in the top ten. Sequencing was performed on blood. The receptor source for this set is a girl between 5 and 17 years old with multiple sclerosis. Both conserved end residues are trimmed from each CDR3.

cdr3_aa | v_call | cdr3_length
SARAGAEQETQY | TRBV20-1 | 12
ASSLFVGAVETQY | TRBV27 | 13
ASSLGDRGGQPQH | TRBV7-2 | 13
SARGDSALADTQY | TRBV20-1 | 13
ASSFGAGNEKLF | TRBV7-6 | 12
ATAANVKKRLAGGTHEQF | TRBV3-1 | 18
SGEGRDTDTQY | TRBV20-1 | 11
SARDRWGDSYNEQF | TRBV20-1 | 14
AISDLSYEQY | TRBV10-3 | 10
ASSLLAAYEQY | TRBV28 | 11
ASIGTPHNEQF | TRBV28 | 11
ASSLASTGEAF | TRBV7-2 | 11
ASGRTSGLSETQY | TRBV12-3/TRBV12-4 | 13
ASSYRRSYEQY | TRBV3-1 | 11
ASSLNGDSSYNEQY | TRBV5-1 | 14
ASSSSGRHEQF | TRBV7-2 | 11
ASSPWSGDPFRF | TRBV9 | 12
SASSRNNEQF | TRBV20-1 | 10
ASSLDGQLYNEQF | TRBV7-2 | 13
ASSVAAGAGTDTQY | TRBV9 | 14
ASSPFGQSTDTQY | TRBV3-1 | 13
ASPKLSGTGGHTITEAF | TRBV21-1 | 17
AISDGREDTQY | TRBV10-3 | 11
ATNKLGVPSTDTQY | TRBV6-1 | 14
ASRGTSGSHYNEQF | TRBV6-2/TRBV6-3 | 14
ASSTDRGPYNEQF | TRBV5-1 | 13
ASSLETGEVHEQF | TRBV11-2 | 13
ASKPDRTQETQY | TRBV7-2 | 12
RTGLTSNEQF | TRBV20-1 | 10
ASSTSGLAGGRETQY | TRBV7-2 | 15
ASSPTSHAYEQY | TRBV18 | 12
ASSPLVETQY | TRBV12-3/TRBV12-4 | 10
SARAARASWGEQY | TRBV20-1 | 13
SAEQLAGVTDTQY | TRBV20-1 | 13
SARDALRPRTEAF | TRBV20-1 | 13
SVRGSEQY | TRBV20-1 | 8
ATSDLHSSGADGYT | TRBV24-1 | 14
ASSFRANYGYT | TRBV12-3/TRBV12-4 | 11
SARGALGNYEQY | TRBV20-1 | 12
ASSLVSGRSYNEQF | TRBV7-2 | 14
ASSLDQRGSVGRSPLH | TRBV5-1 | 16
ASSEAAFANEQY | TRBV2 | 12
ASGRDRGENIQY | TRBV12-3/TRBV12-4 | 12
ASSLSRDSYEQY | TRBV5-1 | 12
SALTRLAGINEQF | TRBV20-1 | 13
ASSIVAQGNQPQH | TRBV19 | 13